Given below is one TCR beta chain in context. Its cognate antigen has yet to be identified. The sample holds no much larger clone one base away, and base qualities are not on file. This sample stems from a study of control samples from healthy donors and cancer patients (TCRdb year 2020). The CDR1 and CDR2 encoded by the germline V gene are SGHTA and FQGTGA. Trimming at the junction amounts to 11 bases on V and 6 bases on J, and the germline ends lie 13 bases apart. Measured from the cysteine to the phenylalanine, the CDR3 is 11 residues long. Only the CDR3 DNA stays, 33 bases, in frame from base 1. Library creation used the immunoSEQ multiplex PCR assay. TCRdb re-hosts the immuneACCESS table, in-frame sequences only. Its copies lack some clones; in the studies checked, an unresolved V gene accounts for under half of them, and the cause for the rest is not known. The sample yields 91,000 or so clones; just over 90% were counted once. The ten largest clonotypes hold 0.85% to 1% of the sample.

The TCR sequence derives from a woman aged 25 to 39 in good health. Material for sequencing was blood. The chain uses TRBV7-3 and TRBJ1-1, with a weak D call of TRBD1 (5 bases match). The nucleotide sequence is TGTGCCCGACAGTCCGGACCTGAAGCTTTCTTT. Its coded protein is CARQSGPEAFF.